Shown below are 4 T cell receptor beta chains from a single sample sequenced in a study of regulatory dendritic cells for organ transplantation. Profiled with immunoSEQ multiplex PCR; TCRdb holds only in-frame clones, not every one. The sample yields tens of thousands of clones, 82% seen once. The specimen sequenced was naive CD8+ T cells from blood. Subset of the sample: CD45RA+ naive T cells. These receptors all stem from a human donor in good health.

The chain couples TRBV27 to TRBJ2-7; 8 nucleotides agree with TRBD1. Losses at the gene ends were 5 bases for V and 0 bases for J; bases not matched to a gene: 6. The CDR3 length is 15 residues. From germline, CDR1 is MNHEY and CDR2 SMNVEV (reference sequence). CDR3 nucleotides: TGTGCCAGCAGTCTGTACAGGGGGTCCTCCTACGAGCAGTACTTC. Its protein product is CASSLYRGSSYEQYF.

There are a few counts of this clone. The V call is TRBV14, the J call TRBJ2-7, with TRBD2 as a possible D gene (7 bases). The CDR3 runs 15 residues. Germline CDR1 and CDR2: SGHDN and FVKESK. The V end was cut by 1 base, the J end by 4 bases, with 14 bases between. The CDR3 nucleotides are TGTGCCAGCAGCCAAGTCGTGGGGGGGCCATACGAGCAGTACTTC. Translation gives CASSQVVGGPYEQYF.

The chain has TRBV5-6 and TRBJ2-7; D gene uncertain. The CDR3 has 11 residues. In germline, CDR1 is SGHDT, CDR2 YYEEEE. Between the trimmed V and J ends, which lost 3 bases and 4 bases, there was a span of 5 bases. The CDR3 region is CASSSIYEQYF. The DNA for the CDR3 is TGTGCCAGCAGCTCAATTTACGAGCAGTACTTC.

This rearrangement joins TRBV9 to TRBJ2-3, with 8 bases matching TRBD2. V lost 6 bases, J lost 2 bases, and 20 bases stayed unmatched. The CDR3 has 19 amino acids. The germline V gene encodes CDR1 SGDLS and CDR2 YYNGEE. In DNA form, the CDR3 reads TGTGCCAGCACAAGCGGGGGAACCGCTAAAAGATATATCACAGATACGCAGTATTTT. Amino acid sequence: CASTSGGTAKRYITDTQYF.